What follows are 3 T cell receptor beta chains derived from one specimen sequenced in a study of regulatory T cells in long-lasting Graves disease. The time point: newly diagnosed GD, antithyroid drugs for less than 3 months. With RNA extracted from PBMCs as input, the TCR library was made. Construction of the TCR beta libraries employed iRepertoire HTBI primers in conjunction with Arm-PCR of CDR3 regions. TCRdb redid the calling of the multiplex PCR reads with MiXCR, one entry per CDR3 protein. The data hold some 450,000 distinct CDR3 sequences, with approximately 16% observed a single time. A further study also used this sample, focusing on T cells in Graves' hyperthyroidism and ophthalmopathy.

Material: peripheral blood mononuclear cells (PBMCs), obtained at new diagnosis, from a patient treated with antithyroid drugs. The receptors stem from a woman aged 25 to 45 with Graves disease.

The V and J genes are TRBV6-1 and TRBJ1-2; D gene unclear. Trimming took 6 bases from V and 2 from J, leaving 10 bases between them. The CDR3 totals 13 residues. Germline CDR1 reads MNHNS; CDR2 reads SASEGT. The CDR3 sequence: CASSDGKNYGYTF. CDR3 DNA sequence: TGTGCCAGCAGCGATGGGAAAAACTATGGCTACACCTTC.

The V and J genes are TRBV5-1 and TRBJ2-3; D is tentatively TRBD1 or TRBD2 (5 bases each). The ends were cut back, 2 bases at V and 6 bases at J, with 13 bases in the middle. Germline-derived CDR1 and CDR2 are SGHRS and YFSETQ. There are 14 residues in the CDR3. This CDR3 reads CASSFEGPGDTQYF. CDR3 in DNA: TGCGCCAGCAGCTTCGAGGGACCCGGGGATACGCAGTATTTT.

This clonotype was found once. The rearrangement uses TRBV5-1 and TRBJ2-7, with TRBD1 matching over 8 bases. Germline V gene lookup returns CDR1 SGHRS and CDR2 YFSETQ. This CDR3 region has 14 residues. The trim removed 2 bases at V and 5 bases at J, leaving 6 bases unmatched. The CDR3 DNA follows: TGCGCCAGCAGCTTCCAGGGGGCGGTCGACGAGCAGTACTTC. This encodes CASSFQGAVDEQYF.